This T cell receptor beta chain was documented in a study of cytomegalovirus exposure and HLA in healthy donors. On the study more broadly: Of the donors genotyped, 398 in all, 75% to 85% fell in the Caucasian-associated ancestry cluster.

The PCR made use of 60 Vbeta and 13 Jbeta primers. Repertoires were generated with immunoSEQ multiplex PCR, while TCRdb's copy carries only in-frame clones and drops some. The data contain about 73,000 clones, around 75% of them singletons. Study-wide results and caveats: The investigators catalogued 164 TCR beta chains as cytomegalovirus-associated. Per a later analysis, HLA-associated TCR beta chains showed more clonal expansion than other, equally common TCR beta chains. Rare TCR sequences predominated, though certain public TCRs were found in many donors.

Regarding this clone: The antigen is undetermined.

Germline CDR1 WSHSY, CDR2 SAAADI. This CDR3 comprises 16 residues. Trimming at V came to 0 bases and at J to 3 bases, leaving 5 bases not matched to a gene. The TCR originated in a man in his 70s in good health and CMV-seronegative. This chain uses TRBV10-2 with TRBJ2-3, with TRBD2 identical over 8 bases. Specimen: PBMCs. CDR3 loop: CASSESRSGGTDTQYF. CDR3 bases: TGCGCCAGCAGTGAGTCGAGATCGGGGGGGACAGATACGCAGTATTTT.